Following are 27 T cell receptor beta chains from one sample sequenced in a study of cytomegalovirus exposure and HLA in healthy donors. PCR involved 60 Vbeta and 13 Jbeta primers. Profiled with immunoSEQ multiplex PCR; TCRdb holds only in-frame clones, not every one. The repertoire includes approximately 150,000 clones, approximately 85% of them detected once, and around 0.51% sits in the top ten. Sequenced sample: PBMCs. The receptors come from a woman between 35 and 50 years old in good health and CMV-seronegative.

The rearrangement links TRBV18 to TRBJ2-7, with a tentative D call TRBD1 (6 bases). V gave up 3 bases and J gave up 0 bases, with 15 bases separating them. The CDR3 contains 16 residues. CDR1 is KGHSH and CDR2 is LQKENI in the germline V gene. CDR3 loop: CASSPRQASSSYEQYF. The CDR3 coding sequence is TGTGCCAGCTCACCTAGACAGGCCTCCTCCTCCTACGAGCAGTACTTC.

V gene TRBV19 combines with J gene TRBJ1-3; D possibly corresponds to TRBD1 (6 bases). Germline CDR1 LNHDA, CDR2 SQIVND (reference sequence). V lost 8 bases to trimming and J lost 4 bases, with 9 bases between them. This CDR3 has 12 residues. The CDR3 is CASGTSGNTIYF. CDR3 bases: TGTGCCAGTGGGACATCCGGAAACACCATATATTTT.

The chain links TRBV5-1 to TRBJ1-4; D gene uncertain. Germline V gene sequence: CDR1 SGHRS, CDR2 YFSETQ. V lost 3 bases and J lost 4, with 7 bases in between. CDR3 length: 13 residues. CDR3 nucleotides: TGCGCCAGCAGCTCTAACTTTAATGAAAAACTGTTTTTT. Its translation is CASSSNFNEKLFF. The full variable domain, its missing parts supplied by reference TRBV5-1 and TRBJ1-4, is KAGVTQTPRYLIKTRGQQVTLSCSPISGHRSVSWYQQTPGQGLQFLFEYFSETQRNKGNFPGRFSGRQFSNSRSEMNVSTLELGDSALYLCASSSNFNEKLFFGSGTQLSVL.

The rearrangement links TRBV5-1 to TRBJ2-5; the D gene is possibly TRBD1 (6 bases). The J call may be in error: the DNA end matches TRBJ2-7 better. Germline CDR1 reads SGHRS; CDR2 reads YFSETQ. CDR3 length equals 15 residues. The CDR3 DNA follows: TGCGCCAGCAGCGTCTCAGGGGTTGGTACCTACGAGCAGTACTTC. This translates into CASSVSGVGTYEQYF.

The genes are TRBV5-4 and TRBJ2-1, with 9 positions matching TRBD2. Germline CDR1 SGHNT, CDR2 YYREEE (reference sequence). The J segment lost 5 bases and the V segment lost 4 bases, leaving 7 bases of the junction unmatched. CDR3 length: 15 amino acids. CDR3 amino acids: CASSRTSADDNEQFF. The DNA for the CDR3 is TGTGCCAGCAGCCGGACTAGCGCGGACGACAATGAGCAGTTCTTC. Full variable domain (rest looked up from reference TRBV5-4 and TRBJ2-1): ETGVTQSPTHLIKTRGQQVTLRCSSQSGHNTVSWYQQALGQGPQFIFQYYREEENGRGNFPPRFSGLQFPNYSSELNVNALELDDSALYLCASSRTSADDNEQFFGPGTRLTVL.

The rearrangement uses TRBV2 and TRBJ1-2; 9 bases fit TRBD1. Germline V gene lookup returns CDR1 SNHLY and CDR2 FYNNEI. CDR3 length: 13 amino acids. V lost 6 bases, J lost 4 bases, and 3 bases stayed unmatched. This CDR3 is CASRGDRAYGYTF. The DNA for the CDR3 is TGTGCCAGCAGGGGGGACAGGGCCTATGGCTACACCTTC.

The rearrangement joins TRBV7-8 to TRBJ2-5, with D possibly being TRBD2 (6 bases). This CDR3 region has 18 residues. Trimming shortened V by 6 bases and J by 2 bases, and 25 bases separated the two germline ends. Germline V gene data show CDR1 as SGHVS and CDR2 as FQNEAQ. CDR3 coding DNA: TGTGCCAGCAGGCTCACCCTAGCGCACTTCAAGAATCAAGAGACCCAGTACTTC. Translating gives CASRLTLAHFKNQETQYF.

This chain connects TRBV6-5 to TRBJ1-1, with D maybe TRBD1 (5 bases). V gave up 5 bases and J gave up 3 bases, with 13 bases separating them. In germline, CDR1 is MNHEY, CDR2 SVGAGI. The CDR3 is 14 amino acids. DNA of the CDR3: TGTGCCAGCAGTGAATGGGGAGGGGACACTGAAGCTTTCTTT. Residues: CASSEWGGDTEAFF.

This clone was counted a few times. The chain employs TRBV25-1 and TRBJ1-1, with D unclear. The CDR3 has 14 amino acids. Germline CDR1 reads MGHDK; CDR2 reads SYGVNS. Trimming stripped 1 base from V and 1 base from J, with 7 bases between. The DNA for the CDR3 is TGTGCCAGCAGTGAATCTCTGAGGAACACTGAAGCTTTCTTT. This gives the protein CASSESLRNTEAFF.

The chain is built from TRBV19 and TRBJ1-2, with 8 bases that match TRBD1. V shed 4 bases, J shed 6 bases, and the junction held 13 bases outside the gene matches. The CDR3 extends over 16 amino acids. Germline V gene data show CDR1 as LNHDA and CDR2 as SQIVND (reference sequence). CDR3 region: CASSTDHPDRVHGYTF. In nucleotides, the CDR3 is TGTGCCAGTAGTACCGACCACCCGGACAGGGTCCATGGCTACACCTTC.

The chain uses TRBV6-1 and TRBJ2-3; TRBD2 agrees at 10 bases. Trimming at V came to 0 bases and at J to 8 bases, leaving 14 bases not matched to a gene. CDR1 is MNHNS and CDR2 is SASEGT in the germline V gene. The CDR3 extends over 18 amino acids. This CDR3 reads CASSEALGGAGGPGTQYF. CDR3 DNA: TGTGCCAGCAGTGAAGCGCTTGGGGGAGCGGGAGGGCCCGGTACGCAGTATTTT.

This clone has a single count. V gene TRBV30 combines with J gene TRBJ1-2; the D gene is possibly TRBD1 (6 bases). The CDR3 contains 15 residues. The germline V and J ends were trimmed by 4 bases and 8 bases, with 23 bases remaining between them. Germline CDR1 and CDR2: GTSNPN and SVGIG (reference sequence). The CDR3 DNA sequence: TGTGCCTGGACCCTCAACGGGGGGCCCGGGGAAGGCTACACCTTC. Its protein is CAWTLNGGPGEGYTF.

DNA for the CDR3: TGTGCCAGCAGCTTAGCCGCCAGCGGTTCCTTTACCGGGGAGCTGTTTTTT. Translated: CASSLAASGSFTGELFF. The rearrangement joins TRBV7-9 to TRBJ2-2; D is possibly TRBD2 (5 bases). Trimming pared 0 bases from V and 5 bases from J, leaving 16 bases between. Germline V gives CDR1 SEHNR, CDR2 FQNEAQ (reference sequence). The CDR3 totals 17 residues.

The chain couples TRBV29-1 to TRBJ1-2; possibly TRBD1 for D (5 bases). The CDR3 has 14 amino acids. CDR1 and CDR2 from the germline V gene are SQVTM and ANQGSEA. V dropped 1 base and J dropped 1 base, with 10 bases sitting between them. The CDR3 DNA sequence: TGCAGCGTTGAAGCAGGGAATAGTAACTATGGCTACACCTTC. Its protein is CSVEAGNSNYGYTF.

The chain is built from TRBV10-3 and TRBJ1-2, with D possibly matching TRBD1 (6 bases). Trimming removed 8 bases from V and 4 bases from J, with 14 bases in between. The CDR3 spans 13 residues. Germline V gene lookup returns CDR1 ENHRY and CDR2 SYGVKD. The CDR3 here is CAISGTMGYGYTF. CDR3 nucleotides: TGTGCCATCTCCGGGACAATGGGCTATGGCTACACCTTC.

This rearrangement joins TRBV10-3 to TRBJ1-5; 7 bases map to TRBD1. Germline CDR1 ENHRY, CDR2 SYGVKD. CDR3 length: 16 amino acids. The V gene end was trimmed by 3 bases and the J gene end by 3 bases; junction bases not matched to a gene: 8. The CDR3 loop reads CAISEFSGGINQPQHF. Here the CDR3 DNA reads TGTGCCATCAGTGAATTCTCAGGGGGGATCAATCAGCCCCAGCATTTT.

This chain uses TRBV2 with TRBJ2-5; D is undetermined. The end of the DNA fits TRBJ2-7 better, so the J call may be wrong. Germline V gene sequence: CDR1 SNHLY, CDR2 FYNNEI. The CDR3 length is 15 residues. The CDR3 DNA sequence: TGTGCCGGCGCCCTACTCGGGCCTACAGACTACGAGCAGTACTTC. This encodes CAGALLGPTDYEQYF.

This clone was detected only once. The chain couples TRBV29-1 to TRBJ2-4; 8 bases align to TRBD2. Unmatched junction bases numbered 13, after V lost 6 bases and J lost 3 bases. Germline CDR1 is SQVTM and CDR2 is ANQGSEA. The CDR3 runs 16 residues. In nucleotides, the CDR3 is TGCAGCGTCGCCGAGGGGATCGGGAGGGTCAAAAACATTCAGTACTTC. Protein: CSVAEGIGRVKNIQYF.

This clone has only one observation. V gene TRBV7-8 combines with J gene TRBJ2-3; 9 bases fit TRBD2. CDR1 is SGHVS, CDR2 FQNEAQ, per germline. V was clipped by 1 base and J by 5 bases; unmatched bases: 7. There are 16 residues in the CDR3. CDR3 loop: CASSLVFAGGGDTQYF. The CDR3 nucleotides read TGTGCCAGCAGCTTAGTGTTCGCGGGAGGGGGAGATACGCAGTATTTT.

The chain combines TRBV30 with TRBJ1-3; D is possibly TRBD1 (5 bases). Per germline, CDR1 GTSNPN and CDR2 SVGIG (reference sequence). The CDR3 has 14 residues. Trimming stripped 3 bases from V and 8 bases from J, with 17 bases between. The CDR3 sequence: CAWRVSQGTDTIYF. CDR3 bases: TGTGCCTGGAGAGTTTCGCAGGGCACAGACACCATATATTTT.

The chain has TRBV7-6 and TRBJ2-7, with a weak D call TRBD2 (5 bases). Germline V gene data show CDR1 as SGHVS and CDR2 as FNYEAQ. This CDR3 comprises 15 residues. V dropped 1 base and J dropped 3 bases, with 13 bases sitting between them. The CDR3 here is CASSLEEATFYEQYF. The CDR3, as DNA: TGTGCCAGCAGCTTAGAGGAGGCCACCTTCTACGAGCAGTACTTC.

The chain employs TRBV4-3 and TRBJ1-2; maybe TRBD1 (5 bases). V was cut by 5 bases and J by 2 bases, with 15 bases left in between. The CDR3 has 15 amino acids. Germline V gives CDR1 LGHNA, CDR2 YSLEER. The DNA for the CDR3 is TGCGCCAGCAGCGGGGGGAGGGCCGGCAACTATGGCTACACCTTC. It codes for CASSGGRAGNYGYTF.

The genes are TRBV7-2 and TRBJ2-1; D might be TRBD2 (5 bases). Germline V gene lookup returns CDR1 SGHTA and CDR2 FQGNSA. Trimming cost V 6 bases and J 1 base, with 16 bases left between them. This CDR3 is 16 amino acids long. As DNA, the CDR3 is TGTGCCAGCAGAGCAGCCGAGCGGTCATCCTACAATGAGCAGTTCTTC. This sequence encodes CASRAAERSSYNEQFF.

The chain couples TRBV28 to TRBJ2-7; no definite D call. The CDR3 totals 12 residues. Trimming cost V 7 bases and J 6 bases, with 13 bases left between them. Germline V lookup: CDR1 MDHEN, CDR2 SYDVKM. CDR3 loop: CASNLLRSEQYF. The CDR3 nucleotides read TGTGCCAGCAACTTACTTCGGAGCGAGCAGTACTTC.

This clone has just one count. The V gene is TRBV19, the J gene TRBJ2-3; 9 bases map to TRBD1. The V gene's germline CDR1 is LNHDA and CDR2 SQIVND (reference sequence). The length of the CDR3 is 15 residues. Trimming at V came to 6 bases and at J to 6 bases, leaving 10 bases not matched to a gene. CDR3 in DNA: TGTGCCAGTAGACGGTGGACAGGGGATTCGGATACGCAGTATTTT. It codes for CASRRWTGDSDTQYF.

The chain is built from TRBV7-9 and TRBJ2-5; 8 nucleotides line up with TRBD2. There are 14 residues in the CDR3. V lost 1 base, J lost 7 bases, and 5 bases stayed unmatched. CDR1 SEHNR and CDR2 FQNEAQ come from the germline V gene (reference sequence). For the CDR3, the DNA is TGTGCCAGCAGCTTAGGGCGGGAGGCTAGGACCCAGTACTTC. This codes for CASSLGREARTQYF.

Only one count was recorded for this clone. The chain uses TRBV10-3 and TRBJ1-5, with TRBD1 identical over 10 bases. Unmatched junction bases numbered 4, after V lost 6 bases and J lost 5 bases. Germline CDR1 and CDR2: ENHRY and SYGVKD. The CDR3 is made up of 14 amino acids. The CDR3 region has the DNA TGTGCCATCAGCACCGGGACAGGGGATCAGCCCCAGCATTTT. Translating gives CAISTGTGDQPQHF.